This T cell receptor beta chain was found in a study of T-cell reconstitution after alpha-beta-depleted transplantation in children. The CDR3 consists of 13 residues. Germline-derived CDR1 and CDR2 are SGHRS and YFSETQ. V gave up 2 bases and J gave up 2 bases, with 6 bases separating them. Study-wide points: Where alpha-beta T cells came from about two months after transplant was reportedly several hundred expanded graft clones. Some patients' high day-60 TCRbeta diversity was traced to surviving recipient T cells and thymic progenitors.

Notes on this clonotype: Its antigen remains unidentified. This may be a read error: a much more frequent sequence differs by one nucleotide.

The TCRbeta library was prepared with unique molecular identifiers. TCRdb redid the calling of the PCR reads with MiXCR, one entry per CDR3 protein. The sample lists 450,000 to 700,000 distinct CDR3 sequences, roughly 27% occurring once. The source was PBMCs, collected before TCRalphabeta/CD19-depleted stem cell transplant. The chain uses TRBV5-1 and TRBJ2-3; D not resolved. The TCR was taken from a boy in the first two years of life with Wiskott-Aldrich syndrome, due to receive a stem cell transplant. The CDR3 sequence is CASSFQATDTQYF. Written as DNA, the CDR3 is TGCGCCAGCAGCTTCCAGGCCACAGATACGCAGTATTTT.